These T cell receptor beta chains were read from a single sample in a study of T-cell memory formation after mild COVID-19. One entry per CDR3 protein results from TCRdb running MiXCR on the 5' RACE reads. The sample records approximately 560,000 distinct CDR3 sequences, 17% being singletons. The material sequenced was PBMCs or a T cell subset sorted from them (not recorded which). The receptors derive from an adult woman who had mild COVID-19 (a few samples of this study predate the infection). Cell type and time point are not known. Both conserved end residues are trimmed from each CDR3.

J: TRBJ2-1; V: TRBV20-1; CDR3: SARDISGNNNEQF
J: TRBJ1-1; V: TRBV14; CDR3: ASSQDRRGGQEAF
J: TRBJ2-7; V: TRBV6-2/TRBV6-3; CDR3: ASRPGAKQLDYEQY
J: TRBJ2-3; V: TRBV4-2; CDR3: ASSQAGHGTDTQY
J: TRBJ2-5; V: TRBV7-8; CDR3: ASSLVLSRVETQY
J: TRBJ1-2; V: TRBV30; CDR3: AWDPGPARGYT
J: TRBJ1-1; V: TRBV5-1; CDR3: ASSPEGRGAF
J: TRBJ1-6; V: TRBV28; CDR3: ASSLSARGYSPLH
J: TRBJ2-3; V: TRBV24-1; CDR3: ATSDLEGETDTQY
J: TRBJ2-2; V: TRBV5-1; CDR3: ASSSGLAGSTGELF
J: TRBJ2-4; V: TRBV19; CDR3: ASRTTAGKNIQY
J: TRBJ1-1; V: TRBV5-1; CDR3: ASRPLDWGEAF
J: TRBJ2-7; V: TRBV3-1; CDR3: ASSQADYEQY
J: TRBJ1-1; V: TRBV30; CDR3: AWTRTGNTEAF
J: TRBJ1-1; V: TRBV6-2/TRBV6-3; CDR3: ASSYGRPEAF
J: TRBJ2-7; V: TRBV20-1; CDR3: SARDPRGLAGWSYEQY
J: TRBJ1-2; V: TRBV7-9; CDR3: ASSLAGNYGYT
J: TRBJ2-3; V: TRBV12-3/TRBV12-4; CDR3: ASSLRASGAEDTQY